This T cell receptor beta chain came from a study of OX40 agonist ivuxolimab in advanced cancers. The CDR3 loop spans 15 amino acids. Trimming cost V 5 bases and J 2 bases, with 13 bases left between them. CDR1 and CDR2 (germline): SGHAT, FQDESV (reference sequence). The study's findings and limits: Expanded clones tended on average to be more numerous among CD8+ T cells than CD4+.

Measured with immunoSEQ multiplex PCR; TCRdb has only the in-frame clones, and not every one. Among approximately 65,000 clones listed, around nine tenths were seen once. This clone appeared once. Its antigen is unknown. The J gene is TRBJ2-1, the V gene TRBV11-1; maybe TRBD2 (6 bases). Sequences were derived from CD4+ or CD8+ T cells sorted from blood, sampled in a trial of the OX40 agonist ivuxolimab. This clonotype was obtained from an adult with an advanced solid tumor such as melanoma, head and neck, liver or kidney cancer. The CDR3 DNA reads TGTGCCAGCAGCCCCGGGACTCTCACCTACAATGAGCAGTTCTTC. Encoded protein: CASSPGTLTYNEQFF.